This paragraph covers one T cell receptor beta chain sequence. This sample is part of a study of blood T cell repertoires in COVID-19. Study details: PBMCs, B-cell-depleted T cells, or T cells were the source of the cDNA or gDNA that made up the material.

Produced via immunoSEQ multiplex PCR; TCRdb's table is partial and in-frame only. The sample yields 250,000 to 300,000 clones, about 86% seen once. Germline CDR1 SGHAT, CDR2 FQNNGV. Deletions cut 5 bases from V and 0 bases from J, with 18 bases between. The length of the CDR3 is 17 residues. V usage is TRBV11-2 and J usage is TRBJ2-3; D may be TRBD2 (6 bases). Sequenced sample: peripheral blood. The receptor was derived from a young woman with COVID-19, enrolled during active disease. CDR3 in amino acids: CASSPPRRGFSTDTQYF. The CDR3 region has the DNA TGTGCCAGCAGCCCTCCTCGGCGGGGCTTTAGCACAGATACGCAGTATTTT.